This T cell receptor beta chain was recorded in a study of T cells in Graves' hyperthyroidism and ophthalmopathy. Amplified TCR beta CDR3 regions derived from RNA transcripts. Researchers ran a first-round RT-PCR on the TCR CDR3 using the HTBI primer set. TCRdb called the multiplex PCR reads again in MiXCR, with one record for every CDR3 protein. This table holds some 570,000 distinct CDR3 sequences, around 14% found once. PBMCs were derived from around 10 ml fresh peripheral blood. This clonotype came up a few times. V lost 9 bases to trimming and J lost 0 bases, with 25 bases between them. Germline-derived CDR1 and CDR2 are SGHTS and YDEGEE. The CDR3 covers 19 residues.

This TCR came from a woman under 30 with Graves' ophthalmopathy. The chain links TRBV5-8 to TRBJ2-6, with D perhaps matching TRBD2 (5 bases). The specimen was blood. The CDR3 nucleotides are TGTGCCATCAACCCCGGGGTTGTGCAGGCTGGCTCTGGGGCCAACGTCCTGACTTTC. This gives the protein CAINPGVVQAGSGANVLTF.